These T cell receptor beta chains were read from a single sample in a study of PD-1 blockade in mismatch repair-deficient tumors. The table came from immunoSEQ multiplex PCR; TCRdb's copy has only in-frame clones and leaves some out. The sample lists 120,000 or so clones; about 88% were seen once. Material: peripheral blood, obtained 44 weeks after starting pembrolizumab. All receptors come from an adult with mismatch repair-deficient cancer. Both conserved end residues are trimmed from each CDR3.

v_gene	j_gene	CDR3aa
TRBV27	TRBJ2-3	ASSSTTEDTQY
TRBV4-3	TRBJ1-1	ASSQDLWGNTEAF
TRBV19	TRBJ1-5	ASSLAGTGGNQPQH
TRBV27	TRBJ2-3	ASSFLNRGRITDTQY
TRBV7-9	TRBJ2-7	ASSLGGVHEQY
TRBV6-5	TRBJ2-7	ASSARVIGYEQY
TRBV6-1	TRBJ2-7	ASLAGADEQY
TRBV2	TRBJ1-3	ASSSSPGNTIY
TRBV12-5	TRBJ2-7	ASGLVLSRTAHEQY
TRBV12-5	TRBJ2-1	ASGLPQGYNEQF
TRBV30	TRBJ1-1	AWEGGFAEAF
TRBV2	TRBJ1-1	ASSEILGGTEAF
TRBV5-1	TRBJ2-7	ASSLAGQGPYEQY
TRBV5-8	TRBJ2-3	ASSLYLRREPSTDTQY
TRBV9	TRBJ2-7	ASSLTGGSSYEQY
TRBV27	TRBJ2-7	ASRTGPANEQY
TRBV7-9	TRBJ1-1	ASSPRQVGTEAF
TRBV28	TRBJ2-5	ASSSPREGRGYQETQY
TRBV6-1	TRBJ1-5	ASSRGGDQPQH
TRBV7-9	TRBJ1-1	ASRKQGMGTEAF
TRBV4-2	TRBJ2-2	ASSPSLASGATGELF
TRBV2	TRBJ1-4	ASRGGLANEKLF
TRBV7-9	TRBJ1-1	ASSLEVGTEAF
TRBV5-4	TRBJ1-1	ATRGVRTEAF
TRBV4-1	TRBJ2-1	ASSQPLRVNEQF
TRBV4-3	TRBJ2-7	ASSQVRGPGEQY
TRBV6-5	TRBJ2-7	ASSGLAIPIYEQY
TRBV11-2	TRBJ2-7	ASSFLVPSASSYEQY
TRBV4-1	TRBJ1-3	ASSQGQGASGNTIY
TRBV6-1	TRBJ2-2	ASSEVLVGEPPRDGELF
TRBV27	TRBJ2-7	ASSSLLGDEQY
TRBV5-5	TRBJ2-7	ASSLEGLLSYEQY
TRBV5-1	TRBJ1-4	ASRTGTGNEKLF
TRBV19	TRBJ1-4	ASSGTGNEKLF
TRBV27	TRBJ2-5	ASSSGLAGRRETQY
TRBV13	TRBJ1-1	ASSLPLNEAF
TRBV11-3	TRBJ2-4	ASSTTRGGLAKNIQY
TRBV18	TRBJ1-1	ASSPGQGGPEAF
TRBV27	TRBJ2-7	ASSSRQGLAYEQY
TRBV14	TRBJ2-7	ASSPTSGRTYEQY